The rows below give T cell receptor beta chains drawn from one sample of a study of early T cells in non-severe SARS-CoV-2 infection. TCRdb fed the 5' RACE reads into MiXCR, producing one record per CDR3 protein. There are some 49,000 distinct CDR3 sequences in the sample; 3.5% to 4.5% occur only once, and 5% to 6.5% lies in the top ten. The source material was whole blood. The receptors shown here come from an adult who was a healthcare worker with PCR-confirmed SARS-CoV-2 infection or an uninfected control (not recorded which). The CDR3 runs from the conserved cysteine through the conserved F or W. A D gene is named only where the DNA matches it firmly. A row's size may be missing; if present it is once, few, many or a size class.

TRBV7-9,-,many,TRBJ1-1,TGTGCCAGCAGCTTGAGCCAGAACACTGAAGCTTTCTTT,CASSLSQNTEAFF
TRBV30,-,few,TRBJ1-4,TGTGCCTGGAGTGCCGGACGAGAAAAACTGTTTTTT,CAWSAGREKLFF
TRBV6-1,-,many,TRBJ1-2,TGTGCCGTACAGGGCACGAACTATGGCTACACCTTC,CAVQGTNYGYTF
TRBV6-1,-,many,TRBJ1-1,TGTGCCAGCGGGGGACGGTTGAACACTGAAGCTTTCTTT,CASGGRLNTEAFF
TRBV7-9,TRBD2,few,TRBJ2-7,TGTGCCAGCAGCTTAAGCGGGGACTATTACGAGCAGTACTTC,CASSLSGDYYEQYF
TRBV6-1,TRBD2,many,TRBJ2-1,TGTGCCAGCAGGGGATACGGCGGGAGCTCCAATGAGCAGTTCTTC,CASRGYGGSSNEQFF
TRBV23-1,-,many,TRBJ2-2,-,CASSQGTSGRAWHRGAVFF
TRBV24-1,-,many,TRBJ2-3,TGTGCCACCAGTGGGGAGGCGGGAAAGGCAGATACGCAGTATTTT,CATSGEAGKADTQYF
TRBV6-2/TRBV6-3,-,many,TRBJ2-3,TGTGCCAGCAGCCCGGGAGCCGGAGATACGCAGTATTTT,CASSPGAGDTQYF
TRBV19,-,many,TRBJ1-1,TGTGCCAGTAGTGACCAGGTAGTCGCTGAAGCTTTCTTT,CASSDQVVAEAFF
TRBV6-2/TRBV6-3,TRBD2,many,TRBJ2-1,TGTGCCAGCAGGCTTCTAGCGGGAGTATACAATGAGCAGTTCTTC,CASRLLAGVYNEQFF
TRBV14,-,-,TRBJ2-1,TGTGCCGGCAGCCAACAGGACAGAGATTACAATGAGCAGTTCTTC,CAGSQQDRDYNEQFF
TRBV7-3,TRBD1,many,TRBJ1-2,TGTGCCAGCAGCTCGGGACAGGGGTATGGCTACACCTTC,CASSSGQGYGYTF
TRBV29-1,-,many,TRBJ2-7,TGCAGCGCGAGCTCTGGACTCTACGAGCAGTACTTC,CSASSGLYEQYF
TRBV6-2/TRBV6-3,-,many,TRBJ1-1,TGTGCCAGCAGAGACTCGACAAGGGAAAACACTGAAGCTTTCTTT,CASRDSTRENTEAFF
TRBV2,TRBD1,-,TRBJ1-6,TGTGCCAGCAGTATGACAGGGGATAATTCACCCCTCCACTTT,CASSMTGDNSPLHF
TRBV6-5,TRBD1,few,TRBJ2-7,TGTGCCAGCACTTCGGCCGGGACAGGGCCTAACGAGCAGTACTTC,CASTSAGTGPNEQYF
TRBV5-1,-,many,TRBJ1-1,TGCGCCAGCGGACCGCCGGACAGCTCGAACACTGAAGCTTTCTTT,CASGPPDSSNTEAFF
TRBV6-6,-,few,TRBJ2-2,TGTGCCAGCAGTACGCGGGACAGAGGAACCGGGGAGCTGTTTTTT,CASSTRDRGTGELFF
TRBV7-9,TRBD1,-,TRBJ2-2,TGTGCCAGCAGCCTAAACCCGGGACAGGGAATCACCGGGGAGCTGCTTTTT,CASSLNPGQGITGELLF
TRBV11-2,TRBD2,many,TRBJ2-1,TGTGCCAGCAGCTTAGGCACTAGCGGGAGTGGGAATGAGCAGTTCTTC,CASSLGTSGSGNEQFF
TRBV19,-,many,TRBJ1-5,TGTGCCAGTAGTAAGGGCACTCCGAATCAGCCCCAGCATTTT,CASSKGTPNQPQHF
TRBV7-9,-,many,TRBJ2-5,TGTGCCAGCAGCGACCAGGGGTTTCCCCAAGAGACCCAGTACTTC,CASSDQGFPQETQYF
TRBV20-1,-,few,TRBJ2-3,TGCAGTGCTAGAGATCAAGCGGTCACAGATACGCAGTATTTT,CSARDQAVTDTQYF